This TCR beta chain is drawn from a study of blood T cell repertoires in COVID-19. Overall study: Both acute and convalescent COVID-19 samples were obtained from the United States, Italy and Spain. The analysed material was cDNA or gDNA that came from T cells, B-cell-depleted T cells, or PBMCs.

Original processing methods: Cell counts per sample came from amplifying reference gene primers. The assay was immunoSEQ multiplex PCR, and TCRdb's table has in-frame clones only and misses some. Clone size and the V and J calls come from that table; the DNA yielded D and trimming. The sample carries around 150,000 clones, around 80% recorded once. Trimming took off 8 bases at V and 7 bases at J, with 20 bases between the two ends. Germline lookup yields CDR1 SNHLY and CDR2 FYNNEI. The CDR3 has 14 residues. Sample: peripheral blood. This clonotype originated in a woman aged 80 or over with active or convalescent COVID-19. The chain combines TRBV2 with TRBJ1-2; TRBD1 might be the D (6 bases). The CDR3 reads CASRLGRGSGGYTF. The CDR3 nucleotides read TGTGCCAGCCGACTGGGCAGGGGCTCGGGTGGCTACACCTTC.